The source of this T cell receptor (beta chain) is a study of blood T cells in healthy people across ages (dated by TCRdb to 2015 to 2017). For context, the study as a whole: In model experiments, template switching captured roughly one uniquely barcoded TCR beta cDNA molecule for every two T cells. The study measured age-related changes in TCR beta repertoire diversity using deep sequencing normalized with unique cDNA molecular identifiers. Four age groups were formed from the donors: young (average roughly 15 years), middle-aged (approximately 41), aged (about 68) and long-lived (around 80). Using the same blood draw, the study looked at two additional independent replicas of 1 million unique cDNA reads for two donors, one aged 18 to 30 and the other aged 80 or older.

Study-level results and caveats: Because the CMV infection status of the donors was unknown, age-related changes in expanded clonotypes may potentially have been confounded. Since profiling was done on bulk unsorted PBMCs, naive and antigen-experienced compartments could not be conclusively compared. Observed TCR beta diversity correlated strongly with the percentage of naive T cells measured by flow cytometry. The long-lived group showed more naive CD4+ T cells, fewer expanded clones and increased TCR diversity than the aged group, suggesting age selection. As age increased, observed TCR beta diversity per million T cells dropped in a roughly linear way, and a significant reduction was already evident by age 40. Estimates of total diversity based on one million sequenced T cells were considered lower bounds and underestimates.

Library generation was performed with 5' RACE. The sequencer listed for this sample is Illumina HiSeq 2500. A second PCR of roughly 7 to 11 cycles was run with a J-beta primer mix and a sample-barcoded 5' primer. A template-switch 5' adaptor carrying 12 random nucleotides introduced a unique molecular identifier onto each TCR beta cDNA molecule. At least 3 million CDR3-containing paired-end reads were obtained from each sample. First-strand cDNA was synthesized from all RNA with the Mint cDNA synthesis kit, primed by a TRBC-specific oligonucleotide. Following uracil-DNA glycosylase treatment, a first 18-cycle PCR with universal primers M1SS and BC2_uni_R was performed on all cDNA. The source study handled its data this way. Normalization of each sample was performed by random selection of 1 million high-quality reads, each carrying a distinct molecular identifier. Instead of being binned into consensus sequences, reads with shared molecular identifiers were discarded. MiTCR, run with a Q25 quality threshold and the strictest error-elimination algorithm, handled CDR3 identification, clonotype clustering and error correction. A nonparametric unseen species model with Euler transformation was used to estimate lower-bound total TCR beta diversity. In TCRdb, the public reads were trimmed at Q25 with fastp and aligned with MiXCR, with productive beta chains retained. Rows are unified per CDR3 protein, each entry keeping the most common DNA and genes. These V and J calls derive from TCRdb rather than the authors' analysis. The sample yields 450,000 to 650,000 distinct CDR3 sequences; about 24% were counted once. 8.7% of the sample is held by the ten biggest clonotypes.

This clonotype was observed a handful of times. This clone's antigen is unknown. Per-base qualities were not stored, and no clone one base away is much larger. According to the germline V gene, CDR1 reads MDHEN and CDR2 reads SYDVKM. The CDR3 contains 14 residues, cysteine and phenylalanine counted. Of all the DNA, just the CDR3 is kept, 42 bases in frame from base 1. Clipping removes 6 bases from V and 3 bases from J, with 8 as the unmatched junction base count. The 35 to 40 donors, aged about 6 to 100 years, were systemically healthy Caucasian individuals from Russia. Approximately 9.3 milliliters of peripheral blood were collected from each donor into EDTA-treated Vacutainer tubes. PBMCs were isolated by Ficoll-Paque density-gradient centrifugation, with at least 6 million obtained per sample. Total RNA, at least 6 micrograms per sample, was extracted from PBMCs with Trizol reagent. For every donor, an aliquot of PBMCs went through flow cytometry to measure the percentages of naive CD45RAhigh/CD27high T cells.

The data also belong to a second study, concerning T cells of mothers and their children. In that second paper, the authors write: Donors were nine systemically healthy Caucasian individuals: three mothers and their six children. cDNA synthesis consumed the entire amount of extracted RNA, loaded at approximately 1.6 ug RNA in each 15 ul reaction. Sample barcodes and 2-4 random nucleotides were added via the M1S primer in the second PCR. Each mother yielded over 8.5 million TCR beta CDR3 reads and each child 2.5 million to 3 million reads. Thymic selection similarly shapes TCR recombination output in related and unrelated pairs, with minor effect from inherited differences. Normalized repertoire overlap was always found to be slightly, but never significantly, higher in related mother-child pairs than in unrelated mother-child pairs. Persistent microchimeric T cell clones were not detected, at a sensitivity of around 100 clones per million clonotypes. To look for features that set related mother-child pairs apart from unrelated individuals, the researchers ran deep NGS to compare the TCR beta repertoires of mothers and children. Mothers averaged roughly 36 +/- 4 years of age and children averaged 11 +/- 4 years. Libraries were sequenced on Illumina HiSeq 2000 with 100+100 nt paired-end reads after adapter ligation with NEBNext reagents. To prevent cross-contamination, the mother and child libraries were prepared a month apart and were sequenced in separate runs. Between roughly 500,000 and 2,100,000 distinct TCR beta clonotypes were identified per donor. Naive TCR beta clonotypes were estimated from low-frequency clonotypes matched to each donor's FACS-determined naive share, without sorting.

The source is a boy aged 10-17 years in good health. Sequences were obtained from blood. The rearranged segments are TRBV28 and TRBJ2-7; 7 middle bases align to TRBD1. The DNA is as follows: TGTGCCAGCAGGCTCCGGGACAGCTTCTACGAGCAGTACTTC. Translated, this gives CASRLRDSFYEQYF.